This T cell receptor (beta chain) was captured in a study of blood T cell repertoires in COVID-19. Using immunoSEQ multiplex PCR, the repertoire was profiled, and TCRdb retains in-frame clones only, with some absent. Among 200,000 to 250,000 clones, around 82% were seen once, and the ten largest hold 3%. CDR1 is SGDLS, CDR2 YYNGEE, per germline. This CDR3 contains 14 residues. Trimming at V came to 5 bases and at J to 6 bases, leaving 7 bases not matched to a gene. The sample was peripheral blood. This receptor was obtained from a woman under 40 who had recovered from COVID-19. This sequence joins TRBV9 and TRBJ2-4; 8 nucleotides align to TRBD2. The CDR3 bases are TGTGCCAGCAGTCCCCGGAGCGGGGGAAACATTCAGTACTTC. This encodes CASSPRSGGNIQYF.